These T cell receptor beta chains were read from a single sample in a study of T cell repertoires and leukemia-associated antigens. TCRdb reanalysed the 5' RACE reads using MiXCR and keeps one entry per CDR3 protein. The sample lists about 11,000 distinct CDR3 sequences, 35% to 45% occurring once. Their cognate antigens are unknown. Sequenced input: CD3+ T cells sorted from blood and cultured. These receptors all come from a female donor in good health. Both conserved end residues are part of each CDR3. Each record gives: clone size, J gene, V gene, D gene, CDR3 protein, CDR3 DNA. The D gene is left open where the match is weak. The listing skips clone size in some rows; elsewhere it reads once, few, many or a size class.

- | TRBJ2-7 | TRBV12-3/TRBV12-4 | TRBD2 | CASSTLAGTYEQYF | TGTGCCAGCAGTACACTAGCGGGGACCTACGAGCAGTACTTC
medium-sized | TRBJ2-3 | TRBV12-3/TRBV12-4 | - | CASSRQTGGPSGTQYF | TGTGCCAGCAGCAGACAAACAGGGGGCCCTAGCGGGACGCAGTATTTT
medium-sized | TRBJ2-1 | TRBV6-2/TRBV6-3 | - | CASSYVTPEQFF | TGTGCCAGCAGTTACGTCACTCCAGAGCAGTTCTTC
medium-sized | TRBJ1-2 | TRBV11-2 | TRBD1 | CASSSPPPGTGGYGYTF | TGTGCCAGCAGCTCGCCGCCCCCCGGGACAGGGGGCTATGGCTACACCTTC
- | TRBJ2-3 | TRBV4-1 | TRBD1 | CASSRQGTSDTQYF | TGCGCCAGCAGCCGACAGGGGACCTCTGATACGCAGTATTTT
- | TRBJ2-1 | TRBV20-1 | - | CSAPGLSSYNEQFF | TGCAGTGCCCCGGGACTGTCCTCCTACAATGAGCAGTTCTTC
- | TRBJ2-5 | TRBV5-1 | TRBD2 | CASSLGPTGAGGQETQYF | TGCGCCAGCAGCTTGGGTCCAACCGGAGCGGGAGGGCAAGAGACCCAGTACTTC
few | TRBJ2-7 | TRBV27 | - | CASSPRGFYEQYF | TGTGCCAGCAGTCCCAGGGGTTTCTACGAGCAGTACTTC
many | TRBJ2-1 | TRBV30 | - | CALRGYNEQFF | TGTGCCTTGCGCGGTTACAATGAGCAGTTCTTC
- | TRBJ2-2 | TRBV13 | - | CASSLGGIGPSGELFF | TGTGCCAGCAGCCTTGGTGGGATAGGGCCGAGCGGGGAGCTGTTTTTT
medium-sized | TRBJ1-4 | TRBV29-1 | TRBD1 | CSVHTGANEKLFF | TGCAGCGTACACACAGGGGCTAATGAAAAACTGTTTTTT
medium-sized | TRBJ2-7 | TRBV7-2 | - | CASSFDQGTANEQYF | TGTGCCAGCAGCTTCGACCAGGGAACAGCCAACGAGCAGTACTTC
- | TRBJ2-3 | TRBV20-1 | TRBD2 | CSAAGSLDTQCF | TGCAGTGCAGCGGGAAGTCTAGATACGCAGTGTTTT
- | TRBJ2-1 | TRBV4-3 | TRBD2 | CASSQELVGGYNEQFF | TGCGCCAGCAGCCAAGAACTAGTGGGAGGGTACAATGAGCAGTTCTTC
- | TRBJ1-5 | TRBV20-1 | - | CSARDWRGEPQHF | TGCAGTGCTAGAGATTGGCGGGGGGAGCCCCAGCATTTT
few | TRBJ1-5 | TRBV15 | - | CATSRDKAENQPQHF | TGTGCCACCAGCAGAGATAAGGCAGAGAATCAGCCCCAGCATTTT
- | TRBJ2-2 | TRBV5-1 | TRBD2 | CASSPGPSGTFPTGELFF | TGCGCCAGCAGCCCCGGGCCTAGCGGGACTTTCCCCACCGGGGAGCTGTTTTTT
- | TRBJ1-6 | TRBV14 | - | CASSQGHSGHRNPPLHF | TGTGCCAGCAGCCAAGGACACAGCGGACACCGAAATCCACCCCTCCACTTT
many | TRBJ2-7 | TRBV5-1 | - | CASSLQTSATEQYF | TGCGCCAGCAGCTTGCAGACCTCTGCCACCGAGCAGTACTTC
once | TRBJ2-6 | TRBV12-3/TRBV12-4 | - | CACSFSASGANVPAF | TGTGCCTGCAGTTTTTCCGCCTCTGGGGCCAACGTCCCGGCTTTC
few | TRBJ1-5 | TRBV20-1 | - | CSAAHRADQPQHF | TGCAGTGCCGCCCACAGGGCTGATCAGCCCCAGCATTTT
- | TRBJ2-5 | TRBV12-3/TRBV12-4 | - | CASSSLETQYF | TGTGCCAGCAGTTCCCTCGAGACCCAGTACTTC
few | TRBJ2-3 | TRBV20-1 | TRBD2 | CSADILAVRTDTQYF | TGCAGTGCGGACATCCTAGCGGTACGCACAGATACGCAGTATTTT
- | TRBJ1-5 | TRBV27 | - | CASSLSSGGWKPQHF | TGTGCCAGCAGTTTGTCATCGGGCGGGTGGAAGCCCCAGCATTTT
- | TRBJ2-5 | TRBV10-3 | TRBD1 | CAISEARDSQETQYF | TGTGCCATCAGTGAGGCACGGGACAGCCAAGAGACCCAGTACTTC
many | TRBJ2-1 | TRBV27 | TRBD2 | CASQRLAGRTEQFF | TGTGCCAGCCAAAGACTAGCGGGACGCACCGAGCAGTTCTTC
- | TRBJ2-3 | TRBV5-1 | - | CASALDRLERDTQYF | TGCGCCAGCGCCCTTGACAGACTCGAAAGAGATACGCAGTATTTT
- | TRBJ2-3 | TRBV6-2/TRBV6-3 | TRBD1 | CASSSGQASTDTQCF | TGTGCCAGCTCATCCGGACAGGCTAGCACAGATACGCAGTGTTTT
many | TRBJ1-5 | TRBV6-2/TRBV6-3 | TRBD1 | CASSRTGDQPQHF | TGTGCCAGCAGCAGGACAGGGGATCAGCCCCAGCATTTT